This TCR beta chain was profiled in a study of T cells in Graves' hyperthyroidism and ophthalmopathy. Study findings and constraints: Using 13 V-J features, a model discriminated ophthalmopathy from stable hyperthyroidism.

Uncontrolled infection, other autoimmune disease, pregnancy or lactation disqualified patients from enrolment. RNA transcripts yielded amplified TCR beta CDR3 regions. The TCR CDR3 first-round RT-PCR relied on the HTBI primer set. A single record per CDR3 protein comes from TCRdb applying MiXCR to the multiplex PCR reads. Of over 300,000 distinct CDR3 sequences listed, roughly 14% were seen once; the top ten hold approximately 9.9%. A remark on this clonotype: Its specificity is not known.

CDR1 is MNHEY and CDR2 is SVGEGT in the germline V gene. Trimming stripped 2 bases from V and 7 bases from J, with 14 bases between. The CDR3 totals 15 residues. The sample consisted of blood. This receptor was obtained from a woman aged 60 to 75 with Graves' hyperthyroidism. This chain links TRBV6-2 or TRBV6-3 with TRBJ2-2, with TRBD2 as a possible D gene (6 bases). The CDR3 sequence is CASSYGREFHGELFF. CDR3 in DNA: TGTGCCAGCAGTTACGGTCGGGAGTTTCACGGGGAGCTGTTTTTT.